The clone carrying this T cell receptor (beta chain) was seen a handful of times. The antigen remains unidentified. The entry originates in a study of molecular identifiers for immune sequencing clone quantification. Study-wide background: With replicates, the RNA of roughly 20,000 or 100,000 naive CD8 cells was split five ways and four were sequenced.

Germline CDR1 reads MNHEY; CDR2 reads SVGEGT. CDR3 length: 14 residues. V shed 5 bases, J shed 2 bases, and the junction held 5 bases outside the gene matches. Overall study results and limits: Under 1% of molecules in naive cells, but over 98% of effector molecules, belonged to clones above 20 RNA copies.

TCRdb ran MiXCR on the PCR reads and lists one entry per CDR3 protein. Here the sample spans some 580,000 distinct CDR3 sequences, roughly 25% being singletons. Source material for naive CD8 libraries was roughly 19,000 to 1,000,000 sorted cells, with 10%, 30% or 50% RNA. Naive CD8 T cells were FACS-sorted by CD8+CD4-CCR7+CD45RA+ markers. The rearrangement uses TRBV6-2 or TRBV6-3 and TRBJ1-1; 7 bases agree with TRBD1. This sequence was found in a human donor in good health. Some libraries in this study had Jurkat cell RNA spiked in. The sequenced material came from naive CD8+ T cells from blood, with Jurkat cell RNA spiked in. Subset: FACS-sorted CD8+CD4-CCR7+CD45RA+ naive T cells. CDR3 in DNA: TGTGCCAGCAGTCACTGGGACAGCAACACTGAAGCTTTCTTT. Amino acid sequence: CASSHWDSNTEAFF.